This entry concerns a single TCR beta chain. There is no known antigen for this receptor. The record has no base qualities; no much larger clone is one base away. RNA was extracted with the RNeasy kit and 0.5 to 1 ug was reverse transcribed using random hexamers. TCR beta CDR3 regions were amplified with the immunoSEQ multiplex PCR assay covering 54 Vbeta and 13 Jbeta segments. PCR amplification bias was corrected by using a synthetic template baseline for primer optimization and computational correction. Per the authors' processing: Reads were assigned to V, D and J genes according to IMGT and analyzed in immunoSEQ Analyzer, with only productive sequences retained. Clonality was calculated as one minus the Shannon entropy normalized by log2 of the number of productive unique sequences. For each patient and control, public and private clones were evaluated within the 100 most prevalent clones. Susac-specific clones were defined as absent from healthy and MS cohorts, roughly 1,100 published viral clones and other ImmuneACCESS disease sequences. TCRdb reran the public reads through fastp at Q25 and MiXCR, keeping productive beta chains. For every CDR3 protein sequence, its rows merge into one entry that carries the most common genes and DNA. TCRdb's processing, not the authors' own work, is the source of the V and J calls. This sample is represented by about 210,000 distinct CDR3 sequences; about 95% of them were singletons. Of the sample, 0.095% falls within the top ten clones.

This sample is part of a study of CD8 T cells in Susac syndrome (dated 2019 in TCRdb). As for the study more broadly: Whether CD8+ T cell activation and differentiation in Susac syndrome was antigen driven was tested using repertoire sequencing. General study outcomes and caveats: The study acknowledged that relatively few individuals were included in the TCR sequencing and HLA analysis.

The CDR3, cysteine through phenylalanine, is 14 amino acids long. Only the CDR3 region is kept as DNA, spanning 42 bases read in frame from base 1. The germline V end is reduced by 1 base and the J end by 4 bases; junction bases left unmatched: 0. The germline V gene encodes CDR1 LGHDT and CDR2 YNNKEL (reference sequence). Peripheral blood CD8+ and CD4+ T cells from healthy donors, Susac syndrome patients and multiple sclerosis patients were profiled by high-throughput TCR beta sequencing. The multiple sclerosis controls were treatment-naive patients whose relapsing-remitting disease, either stable or active, fulfilled the revised McDonald criteria. Bulk CD8+ and CD4+ T cells were purified by magnetic negative isolation, whereas CD8+ TEMRA cells were enriched by FACS. Blood was drawn into EDTA tubes, processed within 24 hours, and PBMCs were isolated by density gradient centrifugation. PBMCs destined for TCR sequencing were cryopreserved in liquid nitrogen and later thawed in a 37 °C water bath. Purity of sorted or isolated CD4+, CD8+ and CD8+ TEMRA cells was at least 90%.

This receptor was taken from a human donor with multiple sclerosis. The sample comprised CD4+ T cells from PBMCs. The rearrangement joined TRBV3-1 to TRBJ1-4; 7 bases in between match TRBD1. The CDR3 sequence is CASSQGQGNEKLFF. The sequence in DNA is TGTGCCAGCAGCCAAGGACAGGGTAATGAAAAACTGTTTTTT.